Below are 28 T cell receptor beta chains sequenced from a single sample in a study of identical twins. TCRdb processed the 5' RACE reads anew with MiXCR; each CDR3 protein has one entry. The sample holds hundreds of thousands of distinct CDR3 sequences, about 20% seen once. A further study also used this sample, focusing on T cells expressing NK-cell markers.

The sequenced sample was PBMCs. These receptors were collected from a woman aged 18 to 35 in good health.

This chain joins TRBV29-1 and TRBJ1-1; TRBD1 might be the D (5 bases). Germline lookup yields CDR1 SQVTM and CDR2 ANQGSEA. The V gene lost 3 bases and the J gene lost 6 bases, with 17 bases spanning the gap. This CDR3 is built from 14 residues. The CDR3 reads CSVDGWVRGPEAFF. CDR3 in DNA: TGCAGCGTTGATGGTTGGGTGAGGGGCCCTGAAGCTTTCTTT.

The V gene is TRBV10-3, the J gene TRBJ2-5, with no clear D. The CDR3 runs to 12 residues. V gave up 0 bases and J gave up 5 bases, with 4 bases separating them. Per germline, CDR1 ENHRY and CDR2 SYGVKD. The CDR3 bases are TGTGCCATCAGTGAGTCGTATGAGACCCAGTACTTC. Residues: CAISESYETQYF.

This clonotype was seen ten or more times. The chain is built from TRBV6-4 and TRBJ2-1; possible D gene TRBD2, 5 bases. The CDR3 spans 16 residues. From germline, CDR1 is MRHNA and CDR2 SNTAGT. V was cut by 0 bases and J by 0 bases, with 9 bases left in between. CDR3 sequence reads: CASSDSTGSSYNEQFF. Written as DNA, the CDR3 is TGTGCCAGCAGTGACTCAACGGGGAGCTCCTACAATGAGCAGTTCTTC.

The chain combines TRBV2 with TRBJ2-7, with 15 bases fitting TRBD2. The CDR3 has 15 residues. The germline CDR1 and CDR2 sequences are SNHLY and FYNNEI. Trimming cost V 8 bases and J 6 bases; bases outside gene matches: 8. The CDR3 loop reads CASSGLAGGLAEQYF. DNA for the CDR3: TGTGCCAGCTCGGGACTAGCGGGGGGACTGGCCGAGCAGTACTTC.

The table lists this clonotype with many counts. V usage is TRBV20-1 and J usage is TRBJ2-5; 8 bases are a match to TRBD1. This CDR3 spans 15 amino acids. Germline values: CDR1 DFQATT, CDR2 SNEGSKA (reference sequence). After removal of 0 bases from V and 4 bases from J, the junction contained 7 bases not matched to a gene. The CDR3 loop is CSARDRRRGRETQYF. CDR3 coding DNA: TGCAGTGCTAGAGATCGGCGCAGGGGGCGAGAGACCCAGTACTTC.

The chain joins TRBV5-1 to TRBJ2-3; D gene uncertain. This CDR3 comprises 14 residues. With 3 bases removed from V and 1 base from J, the gap between germline ends came to 9 bases. Germline values: CDR1 SGHRS, CDR2 YFSETQ. CDR3 bases: TGCGCCAGCAGCTCCCTAGAGGGCACAGATACGCAGTATTTT. Translation gives CASSSLEGTDTQYF.

The chain links TRBV10-3 to TRBJ2-7; 8 bases line up with TRBD1. Germline CDR1 and CDR2: ENHRY and SYGVKD. V shed 6 bases and J 2 bases; nucleotides not matched to a gene: 3. The CDR3 sequence is 13 residues long. CDR3 region: CAISGQGTYEQYF. The DNA of the CDR3 is TGTGCCATCAGCGGACAGGGAACCTACGAGCAGTACTTC.

V is TRBV10-3 and J is TRBJ2-2; perhaps D is TRBD1 or TRBD2 (6 bases each). The CDR3 consists of 18 residues. CDR1 is ENHRY and CDR2 is SYGVKD in the germline V gene. Trimming left V 6 bases short and J 6 bases short, with 26 bases between. Written as DNA, the CDR3 is TGTGCCATCAGCCCCGGGAGTAGCAGGGGCGTTATCCCCGGGGAGCTGTTTTTT. Translated, it gives CAISPGSSRGVIPGELFF.

This clonotype was seen ten or more times. This chain connects TRBV29-1 to TRBJ2-7, with D possibly being TRBD1 or TRBD2 (6 bases each). Trimming took 7 bases from V and 3 from J, leaving 16 bases between them. The germline gives CDR1 SQVTM, CDR2 ANQGSEA. This CDR3 has 13 residues. CDR3 loop: CSAGGGLSYEQYF. The CDR3 nucleotides are TGCAGCGCCGGAGGGGGACTGAGCTACGAGCAGTACTTC.

This clonotype came up a few times. This sequence joins TRBV6-1 and TRBJ2-7; no clear D. The germline gives CDR1 MNHNS, CDR2 SASEGT. There are 14 residues in the CDR3. Trimming took 7 bases from V and 1 from J, leaving 14 bases between them. This CDR3 is CASTRPTASYEQYF. The DNA for the CDR3 is TGTGCCAGCACCCGCCCGACCGCTTCCTACGAGCAGTACTTC.

The J gene is TRBJ2-7, the V gene TRBV4-3; no definite D call. V shed 1 base and J shed 2 bases, with 9 bases lying between them. The CDR3 has 14 residues. In germline, CDR1 is LGHNA, CDR2 YSLEER. DNA for the CDR3: TGCGCCAGCAGCCAAGTTGAAGGGACCTACGAGCAGTACTTC. Amino acids: CASSQVEGTYEQYF.

The rearrangement links TRBV12-3 or TRBV12-4 to TRBJ2-7; TRBD2 matches at 9 bases. CDR3 size: 16 residues. V dropped 4 bases and J dropped 5; count of bases not matched to a gene: 12. The CDR3 coding sequence is TGTGCCAGCAGTTCGGCGCGGGGGGGTAGTTCCAACGAGCAGTACTTC. This codes for CASSSARGGSSNEQYF.

This clonotype has a handful of counts. This chain connects TRBV11-2 to TRBJ2-5; no firm D call. Trimming took 1 base from V and 4 from J, leaving 13 bases between them. This CDR3 is 15 amino acids long. Germline loops: CDR1 SGHAT, CDR2 FQNNGV. CDR3 sequence (DNA): TGTGCCAGCAGCTTAGTAGCTCCGCCGGGAGAGACCCAGTACTTC. This gives the protein CASSLVAPPGETQYF. The whole variable domain, filled in from reference TRBV11-2 and TRBJ2-5, reads EAGVAQSPRYKIIEKRQSVAFWCNPISGHATLYWYQQILGQGPKLLIQFQNNGVVDDSQLPKDRFSAERLKGVDSTLKIQPAKLEDSAVYLCASSLVAPPGETQYFGPGTRLLVL.

The rearrangement links TRBV20-1 to TRBJ2-1; 12 positions agree with TRBD2. V lost 6 bases and J lost 7; bases outside the gene matches: 7. CDR3 length: 14 amino acids. CDR1 and CDR2 (germline): DFQATT, SNEGSKA (reference sequence). DNA of the CDR3: TGCAGTGCGAGCACTAGCGGGGGGTGGAATGAGCAGTTCTTC. Translation gives CSASTSGGWNEQFF.

V gene TRBV29-1 combines with J gene TRBJ2-2; 7 nucleotides line up with TRBD2. The germline V gene has CDR1 SQVTM and CDR2 ANQGSEA. J was trimmed by 3 bases and V by 0 bases; bases with no gene match: 7. The length of the CDR3 is 16 residues. CDR3 sequence: CSVEEPPGLHTGELFF. CDR3 in DNA: TGCAGCGTTGAAGAACCACCGGGACTACACACCGGGGAGCTGTTTTTT.

Only a few counts were recorded for this clonotype. The chain carries TRBV15 and TRBJ2-3; D not resolved. The germline gives CDR1 LNHNV, CDR2 YYDKDF (reference sequence). Trimming cost V 1 base and J 6 bases, with 14 bases left between them. CDR3 length: 15 amino acids. CDR3 region: CATSRVGTLRDTQYF. CDR3 coding DNA: TGTGCCACCAGCAGAGTGGGCACCCTGAGGGATACGCAGTATTTT.

Many counts were recorded for this clonotype. The chain links TRBV5-1 to TRBJ2-2; 8 bases agree with TRBD2. V shed 5 bases and J 2 bases; nucleotides not matched to a gene: 5. Per the germline V gene, CDR1 is SGHRS and CDR2 is YFSETQ. The length of the CDR3 is 15 residues. The DNA for the CDR3 is TGCGCCAGCAGGCCGAGCGGGAGTAACACCGGGGAGCTGTTTTTT. Translated: CASRPSGSNTGELFF.

This clonotype was counted between two and nine times. This chain joins TRBV7-2 and TRBJ2-1, with D possibly TRBD2 on 5 matching bases. From germline, CDR1 is SGHTA and CDR2 FQGNSA. This CDR3 contains 14 residues. Between the trimmed V and J ends, which lost 4 bases and 3 bases, there was a span of 10 bases. The CDR3 loop reads CASSSLGSYNEQFF. The CDR3, as DNA: TGTGCCAGCAGCTCCCTTGGGAGCTACAATGAGCAGTTCTTC.

The chain is built from TRBV6-1 and TRBJ1-2; no definite D call. This CDR3 comprises 15 residues. Germline CDR1 MNHNS, CDR2 SASEGT. The germline V and J ends were trimmed by 6 bases and 4 bases, with 18 bases remaining between them. The CDR3 reads CASRTTTSASYGYTF. In nucleotides, the CDR3 is TGTGCCAGCAGAACAACCACGTCCGCGAGCTATGGCTACACCTTC.

V and J are TRBV25-1 and TRBJ2-6, with 8 bases aligning to TRBD1. The junction had 5 bases not matched to a gene; V was cut back by 7 bases and J by 0 bases. This CDR3 is 16 amino acids long. The germline CDR1 and CDR2 sequences are MGHDK and SYGVNS. For the CDR3, the DNA is TGTGCCAGCACCGGACAGGGCCGCTCTGGGGCCAACGTCCTGACTTTC. It yields the protein CASTGQGRSGANVLTF.

With regard to this clonotype: Relative to the germline gene, one junction end is altered; a read error may explain this. The chain employs TRBV3-1 and TRBJ2-1, with 12 bases identical to TRBD2. Germline V CDR1 and CDR2: LGHDT, YNNKEL (reference sequence). CDR3 size: 17 residues. The DNA of the CDR3 is TGTGCCAGCTGCCAAGTAGAACTAGCGGGGGGCGGAGGTGAGCAGTTCTTC. Translation gives CASCQVELAGGGGEQFF.

This clonotype was seen only a few times. The chain has TRBV6-5 and TRBJ1-1; D remains ambiguous. The CDR3 sequence is 15 residues long. CDR1 MNHEY and CDR2 SVGAGI come from the germline V gene. Trimming removed 5 bases from V and 0 bases from J, with 13 bases in between. CDR3 DNA sequence: TGTGCCAGCAGTACCCGACGGAATATGAACACTGAAGCTTTCTTT. Amino acids: CASSTRRNMNTEAFF.

This chain joins TRBV5-1 and TRBJ2-3, with 11 positions matching TRBD2. CDR1 SGHRS and CDR2 YFSETQ come from the germline V gene. V was clipped by 1 base and J by 0 bases; unmatched bases: 4. This CDR3 has 17 amino acids. The CDR3: CASSLIAGGPSTDTQYF. The CDR3 DNA reads as TGCGCCAGCAGCTTGATAGCGGGAGGGCCTAGCACAGATACGCAGTATTTT.

In regard to this clonotype: Since a much larger clone is just one base distant, this may be a read error. The V and J genes are TRBV11-3 and TRBJ2-5; the match to TRBD1 covers 7 bases. CDR1 SGHNT and CDR2 YENEEA come from the germline V gene. The CDR3 loop spans 12 amino acids. V shed 5 bases, J shed 3 bases, and the junction held 0 bases outside the gene matches. This chain's CDR3 is CASSGTEETQYF. The CDR3 nucleotides are TGTGCCAGCAGCGGGACAGAAGAGACCCAGTACTTC.

This clonotype came up a few times. The gene calls are TRBV3-1 and TRBJ2-1, with 11 bases aligning to TRBD2. With 1 base clipped from V and 10 bases from J, the junction kept 6 bases outside the gene matches. The CDR3 contains 15 residues. CDR1 is LGHDT and CDR2 is YNNKEL in the germline V gene (reference sequence). CDR3 region: CASSQGLAGLGEQFF. The CDR3 coding sequence is TGTGCCAGCAGCCAAGGACTAGCGGGACTCGGAGAGCAGTTCTTC.

The table lists this clonotype with a few counts. This chain connects TRBV20-1 to TRBJ2-3, with TRBD2 as a possible D gene (5 bases). CDR3 size: 14 residues. Trimming left V 6 bases short and J 2 bases short, with 15 bases between. Germline V gene lookup returns CDR1 DFQATT and CDR2 SNEGSKA (reference sequence). The CDR3 protein is CSAAQRLYTDTQYF. DNA of the CDR3: TGCAGTGCCGCCCAGCGGCTGTACACAGATACGCAGTATTTT.

A word on this clonotype: This may come from a read error, since a much larger clone is one base off. The CDR3 ends on some other residue instead of the conserved phenylalanine or tryptophan, so this is likely a read error. The DNA is left out, because the CDR3 cannot be placed on it with certainty; the CDR3 is given as TCRdb lists it. This sequence joins TRBV12-3 or TRBV12-4 and TRBJ2-1; TRBD1 was called by the table and not checked on the DNA. The CDR3 comprises 12 residues, both ends counted. CDR3: CASSLARGDEFY.

The genes are TRBV20-1 and TRBJ2-1, with no clear D. The V end was cut by 5 bases, the J end by 4 bases, with 21 bases between. The CDR3 totals 16 residues. Germline V gene data show CDR1 as DFQATT and CDR2 as SNEGSKA (reference sequence). The DNA for the CDR3 is TGCAGTGCTCCCCCCCCTTCAGCCGTAGATTACAATGAGCAGTTCTTC. Its protein is CSAPPPSAVDYNEQFF.